The 8 T cell receptor beta chains reported below all come from one sample, sequenced in a study of control samples from healthy donors and cancer patients. Libraries were prepared by immunoSEQ multiplex PCR; TCRdb keeps only in-frame clonotypes and omits some of them. Here the sample spans about 140,000 clones, roughly nine tenths being singletons. Source material: blood. The receptors were gathered from a woman in her thirties in good health.

The chain is built from TRBV27 and TRBJ1-1; TRBD1 matches at 10 bases. Germline CDR1 reads MNHEY; CDR2 reads SMNVEV (reference sequence). The J segment lost 7 bases and the V segment lost 1 base, leaving 9 bases of the junction unmatched. The CDR3 covers 16 residues. The chain's CDR3 is CASSLWGQGMDVEAFF. The CDR3 DNA is TGTGCCAGCAGTTTATGGGGACAGGGGATGGACGTTGAAGCTTTCTTT.

J is TRBJ2-7 and V is TRBV2; 12 nucleotides line up with TRBD2. Germline assignment: CDR1 SNHLY and CDR2 FYNNEI. Trimming cost V 5 bases and J 4 bases; bases outside gene matches: 12. The CDR3 has 17 residues. This CDR3 is CASSPTSGRGANYEQYF. Here the CDR3 DNA reads TGTGCCAGCAGTCCGACTAGCGGGAGAGGCGCCAATTACGAGCAGTACTTC.

J is TRBJ1-2 and V is TRBV6-5; possibly TRBD1 for D (6 bases). Germline V gene sequence: CDR1 MNHEY, CDR2 SVGAGI. Trimming pared 6 bases from V and 7 bases from J, leaving 15 bases between. There are 13 residues in the CDR3. This CDR3 reads CASSRQDSGGYTF. CDR3 DNA sequence: TGTGCCAGCAGCCGACAGGACTCGGGTGGCTACACCTTC.

This sequence joins TRBV5-4 and TRBJ1-2, with D possibly matching TRBD1 (5 bases). Germline V gives CDR1 SGHNT, CDR2 YYREEE (reference sequence). This CDR3 contains 15 residues. V lost 3 bases, J lost 4 bases, and 16 bases lay in between. CDR3 sequence reads: CASSSAGVPFYGYTF. DNA of the CDR3: TGTGCCAGCAGCTCCGCGGGGGTCCCTTTCTATGGCTACACCTTC. Looking up the rest from reference TRBV5-4 and TRBJ1-2 gives the full variable domain: ETGVTQSPTHLIKTRGQQVTLRCSSQSGHNTVSWYQQALGQGPQFIFQYYREEENGRGNFPPRFSGLQFPNYSSELNVNALELDDSALYLCASSSAGVPFYGYTFGSGTRLTVV.

V gene TRBV6-5 combines with J gene TRBJ2-4; the D call may be TRBD1 or TRBD2 (5 bases each). The V gene's germline CDR1 is MNHEY and CDR2 SVGAGI. This CDR3 has 15 amino acids. Trimming left V 6 bases short and J 0 bases short, with 12 bases between. The CDR3 protein is CASRDTRGAKNIQYF. For the CDR3, the DNA is TGTGCCAGCAGAGATACGAGGGGAGCCAAAAACATTCAGTACTTC.

This rearrangement joins TRBV6-5 to TRBJ1-1; 7 bases line up with TRBD1. CDR1 is MNHEY, CDR2 SVGAGI, per germline. Unmatched junction bases numbered 7, after V lost 4 bases and J lost 5 bases. The length of the CDR3 is 14 residues. The CDR3 is CASSLTGLSTEAFF. CDR3 nucleotide sequence: TGTGCCAGCAGTTTGACAGGGTTATCGACTGAAGCTTTCTTT.

The rearrangement links TRBV2 to TRBJ1-2; D perhaps matches TRBD1 (5 bases). This CDR3 has 14 residues. Germline CDR1 SNHLY, CDR2 FYNNEI. V lost 7 bases and J 1 base, leaving 13 bases between the germline ends. CDR3 nucleotide sequence: TGTGCCAGCACCCCCCGGGGGTTTAACTATGGCTACACCTTC. Protein sequence: CASTPRGFNYGYTF.

The rearrangement uses TRBV12-3 or TRBV12-4 and TRBJ1-1; D ambiguous. The CDR3 sequence is 11 residues long. Trimming removed 3 bases from V and 4 bases from J, with 3 bases in between. The CDR3 nucleotides read TGTGCCAGCAGTTTGGCCACTGAAGCTTTCTTT. This translates into CASSLATEAFF.